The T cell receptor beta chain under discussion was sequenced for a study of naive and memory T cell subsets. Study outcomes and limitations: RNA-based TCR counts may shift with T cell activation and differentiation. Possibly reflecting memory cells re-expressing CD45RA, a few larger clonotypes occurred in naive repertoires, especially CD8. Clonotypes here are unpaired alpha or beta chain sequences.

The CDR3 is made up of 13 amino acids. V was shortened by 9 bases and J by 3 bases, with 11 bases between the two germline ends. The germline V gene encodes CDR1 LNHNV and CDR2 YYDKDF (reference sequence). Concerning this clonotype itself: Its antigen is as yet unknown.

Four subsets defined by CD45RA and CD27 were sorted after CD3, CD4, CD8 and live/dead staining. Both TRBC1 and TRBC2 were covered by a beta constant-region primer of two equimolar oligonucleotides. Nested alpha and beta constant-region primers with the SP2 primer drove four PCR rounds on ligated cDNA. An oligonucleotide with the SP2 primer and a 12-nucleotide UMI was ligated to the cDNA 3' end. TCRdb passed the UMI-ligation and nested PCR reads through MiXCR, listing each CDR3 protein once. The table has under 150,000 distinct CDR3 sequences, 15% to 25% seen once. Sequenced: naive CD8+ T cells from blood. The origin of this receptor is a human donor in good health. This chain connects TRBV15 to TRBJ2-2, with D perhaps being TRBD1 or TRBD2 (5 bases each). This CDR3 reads CATGRPYTGELFF. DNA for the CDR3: TGTGCCACGGGACGGCCTTACACCGGGGAGCTGTTTTTT.